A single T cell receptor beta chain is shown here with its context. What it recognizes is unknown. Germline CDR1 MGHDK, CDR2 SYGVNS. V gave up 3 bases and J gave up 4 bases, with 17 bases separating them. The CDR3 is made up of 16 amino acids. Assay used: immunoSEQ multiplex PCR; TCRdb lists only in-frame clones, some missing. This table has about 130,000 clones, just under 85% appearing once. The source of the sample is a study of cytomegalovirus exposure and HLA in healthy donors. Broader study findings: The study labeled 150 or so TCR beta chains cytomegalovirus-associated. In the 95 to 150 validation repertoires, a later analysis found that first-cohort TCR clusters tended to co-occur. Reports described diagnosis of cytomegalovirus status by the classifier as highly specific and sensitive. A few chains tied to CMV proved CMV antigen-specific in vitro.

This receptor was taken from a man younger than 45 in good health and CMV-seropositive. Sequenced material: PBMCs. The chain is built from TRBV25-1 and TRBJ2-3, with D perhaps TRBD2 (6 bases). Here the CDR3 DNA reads TGTGCCAGCAGTGATCTGGGCGGGGTGGGGGCAGATACGCAGTATTTT. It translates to CASSDLGGVGADTQYF.